The clone carrying this TCR beta chain was detected a few times. Its antigen is not known. The sample originates from a study of chemoradiotherapy in HPV16-positive cancers. Overall study findings and caveats: Non-HPV-specific T cells did not expand in tumors during treatment, whereas candidate HPV-specific clones and E7-related motifs did. HPV-specific T cells were functionally defined from only a couple of HPV16-positive patients. For HPV16-positive patients, expanding HPV-responsive T cells associated with longer recurrence-free survival.

TCRdb keeps only in-frame clones here, not all; method: immunoSEQ multiplex PCR. The profile shows 13,000 to 15,000 clones, approximately 71% of them singletons. From germline, CDR1 is LNHDA and CDR2 SQIVND (reference sequence). The V segment lost 6 bases and the J segment 6 bases; nucleotides outside the gene matches: 4. The CDR3 sequence is 13 residues long. Repeated repertoire sampling spanned the course of chemoradiotherapy. The sample here was taken from a patient who underwent chemoradiotherapy. The TCR originated in a human donor with HPV-associated anogenital cancer. The chain couples TRBV19 to TRBJ1-2; 10 bases are a match to TRBD1. The CDR3 DNA sequence: TGTGCCAGTAGCACCGGGACAGGGGATGGCTACACCTTC. It yields the protein CASSTGTGDGYTF.